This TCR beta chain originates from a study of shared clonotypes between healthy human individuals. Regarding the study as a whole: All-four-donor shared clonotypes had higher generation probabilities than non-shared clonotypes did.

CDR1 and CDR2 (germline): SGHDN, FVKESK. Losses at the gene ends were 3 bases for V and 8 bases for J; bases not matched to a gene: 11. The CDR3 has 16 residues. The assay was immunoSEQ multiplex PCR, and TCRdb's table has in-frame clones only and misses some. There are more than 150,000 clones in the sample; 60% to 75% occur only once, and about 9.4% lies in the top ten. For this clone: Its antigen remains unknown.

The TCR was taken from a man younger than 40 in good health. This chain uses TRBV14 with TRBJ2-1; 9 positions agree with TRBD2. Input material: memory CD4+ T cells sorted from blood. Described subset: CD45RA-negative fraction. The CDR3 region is CASSQPLRSGRHEQFF. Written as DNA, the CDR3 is TGTGCCAGCAGCCAGCCACTGAGAAGCGGGAGGCATGAGCAGTTCTTC.